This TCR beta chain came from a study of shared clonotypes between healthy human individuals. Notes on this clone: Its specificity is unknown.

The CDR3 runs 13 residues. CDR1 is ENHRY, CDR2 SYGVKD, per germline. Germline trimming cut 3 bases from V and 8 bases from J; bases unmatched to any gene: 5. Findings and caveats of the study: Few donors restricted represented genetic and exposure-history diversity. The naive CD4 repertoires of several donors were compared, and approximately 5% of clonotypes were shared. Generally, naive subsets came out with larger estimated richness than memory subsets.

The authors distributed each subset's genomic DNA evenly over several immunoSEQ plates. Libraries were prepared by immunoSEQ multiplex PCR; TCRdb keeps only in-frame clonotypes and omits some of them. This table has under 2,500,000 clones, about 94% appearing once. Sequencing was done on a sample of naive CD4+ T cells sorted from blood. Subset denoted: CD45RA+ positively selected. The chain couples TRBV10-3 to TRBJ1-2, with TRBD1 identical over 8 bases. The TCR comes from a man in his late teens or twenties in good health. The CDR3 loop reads CAISDRDRPGYTF. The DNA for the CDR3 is TGTGCCATCAGTGACCGGGACAGGCCCGGCTACACCTTC.